This record covers a single TCR beta chain. Its antigen is undetermined. This CDR3 spans 14 amino acids. V was clipped by 5 bases and J by 3 bases; unmatched bases: 6. Germline CDR1 MNHEY, CDR2 SVGAGI. TCRdb keeps only in-frame clones here, not all; method: immunoSEQ multiplex PCR. The sample lists 85,000 to 130,000 clones, about 88% occurring once. This entry comes from a study of graft-versus-host responses after intestinal transplantation. The chain combines TRBV6-5 with TRBJ1-1; 7 nucleotides align to TRBD1. This TCR came from a human donor who received an intestinal transplant. The starting material was unstimulated CD4+ T cells sorted from spleen or lymph node cells, obtained before intestinal transplant. In DNA, the CDR3 is TGTGCCAGCAGTCTACAGGGGTCCGACACTGAAGCTTTCTTT. Its protein product is CASSLQGSDTEAFF.